This TCR beta chain emerged from a study of shared clonotypes between healthy human individuals. Study context: Per donor, three plates held CD4 naive cells, three held CD4 memory, two held CD8 naive and one held CD8 memory.

Using immunoSEQ multiplex PCR, the repertoire was profiled, and TCRdb retains in-frame clones only, with some absent. Here the sample spans some 1,100,000 clones, 78% being singletons. General study points: Around 4.7% of naive CD4 clonotypes were shared across a few donors. Memory subsets generally showed lower estimated richness than naive subsets.

There are a few counts of this clone. Antigen unknown. V gave up 4 bases and J gave up 4 bases, with 15 bases separating them. Per the germline V gene, CDR1 is SGHRS and CDR2 is YFSETQ. The CDR3 extends over 15 amino acids. The source material was memory CD4+ T cells from PBMCs. Subset indicated: CD45RA-negative fraction. The clonotype was recovered from a young man in good health. Some clones in this sample may be carry-over from other donors' samples. This rearrangement joins TRBV5-1 to TRBJ1-5, with D perhaps TRBD1 (5 bases). The CDR3 region is CASSNSAGPNQPQHF. The CDR3 coding sequence is TGCGCCAGCAGCAACAGTGCGGGACCTAATCAGCCCCAGCATTTT.